This TCR beta chain was sequenced in a study of blood T cell repertoires in COVID-19. Study overall: Acute and convalescent COVID-19 specimens originated in the United States, Italy and Spain. Sources were T cells, B-cell-depleted T cells, or PBMCs; the material itself was cDNA or gDNA.

Per the original methods: From reference gene primer amplification, estimates of nucleated cell counts were derived. Sequencing was performed with immunoSEQ multiplex PCR; in TCRdb, only in-frame clones are kept and a portion is missing. That table furnishes V, J and clone size, whereas the DNA furnished D and trimming. The sample has fewer than 90,000 clones; approximately 84% are singletons. Germline V gene data show CDR1 as ENHRY and CDR2 as SYGVKD. The V gene lost 2 bases and the J gene lost 5 bases, with 12 bases spanning the gap. The CDR3 loop spans 14 amino acids. The sequenced sample was peripheral blood. This sequence originates from a man in his 70s with acute or convalescent COVID-19. This chain links TRBV10-3 with TRBJ1-1; no clear D gene. This CDR3 is CAISERGVVTEAFF. The CDR3 DNA reads as TGTGCCATCAGTGAGCGCGGGGTGGTTACTGAAGCTTTCTTT.